These 16 T cell receptor beta chains share one sample of origin, sequenced in a study of blood T cell repertoires in COVID-19. Some clones are missing from TCRdb's copy, which holds only in-frame ones; the method was immunoSEQ multiplex PCR. Altogether some 220,000 clones are present, over 80% being singletons, with the ten largest covering roughly 1.2%. Sample: peripheral blood. These receptors were taken from a woman aged 30 to 39 with COVID-19, enrolled during active disease.

This chain links TRBV28 with TRBJ1-4, with 9 bases identical to TRBD1. Germline CDR1 and CDR2: MDHEN and SYDVKM. V lost 5 bases to trimming and J lost 5 bases; unmatched junction nucleotides: 3. CDR3 length: 14 amino acids. As DNA, the CDR3 is TGTGCCAGCAGTCCCGGGACAGGGAATGAAAAACTGTTTTTT. Translation: CASSPGTGNEKLFF.

This chain links TRBV27 with TRBJ2-3; tentatively, D is TRBD2 (7 bases). With 4 bases removed from V and 0 bases from J, the gap between germline ends came to 14 bases. Germline loops: CDR1 MNHEY, CDR2 SMNVEV (reference sequence). There are 16 residues in the CDR3. The CDR3 loop reads CASSSLRGASTDTQYF. The CDR3 nucleotides are TGTGCCAGCAGTTCTTTACGGGGGGCAAGCACAGATACGCAGTATTTT.

This clone was observed at least ten times. This sequence joins TRBV6-6 and TRBJ1-5; TRBD1 agrees at 7 bases. V was clipped by 1 base and J by 6 bases; unmatched bases: 6. Germline values: CDR1 MNHNY, CDR2 SVGAGI (reference sequence). The CDR3 is 15 residues long. The chain's CDR3 is CASSYLQQGTQPQHF. CDR3 nucleotides: TGTGCCAGCAGTTACTTACAACAGGGGACTCAGCCCCAGCATTTT.

This clone appeared a single time. V and J are TRBV19 and TRBJ2-1; 7 bases match TRBD2. V gave up 7 bases and J gave up 0 bases; unmatched junction bases: 9. CDR1 LNHDA and CDR2 SQIVND come from the germline V gene (reference sequence). The CDR3 has 16 amino acids. CDR3 amino acids: CASTTGRGSSYNEQFF. The DNA of the CDR3 is TGTGCCAGTACTACGGGGAGGGGTAGCTCCTACAATGAGCAGTTCTTC.

The chain uses TRBV3-1 (or the pseudogene TRBV3-2) and TRBJ2-3; maybe TRBD2 (6 bases). CDR1 is LGHDT, CDR2 YNNKEL, per germline (reference sequence). The V gene lost 1 base and the J gene lost 8 bases, with 13 bases spanning the gap. The CDR3 extends over 14 amino acids. The CDR3 spells CASSQVDYQSTQYF. CDR3 nucleotide sequence: TGTGCCAGCAGCCAAGTGGACTATCAGAGTACGCAGTATTTT.

The rearrangement uses TRBV6-6 and TRBJ2-3, with D unclear. The CDR3 has 14 residues. From germline, CDR1 is MNHNY and CDR2 SVGAGI (reference sequence). The ends were cut back, 6 bases at V and 2 bases at J, with 12 bases in the middle. CDR3 residues: CASRPGGSTDTQYF. The CDR3 bases are TGTGCCAGCAGGCCCGGCGGCTCCACAGATACGCAGTATTTT.

This chain links TRBV6-2 or TRBV6-3 with TRBJ2-3; 15 positions agree with TRBD2. Trimming removed 4 bases from V and 2 bases from J; junction bases left unmatched: 10. Germline assignment: CDR1 MNHEY and CDR2 SVGEGT. The CDR3 runs 19 residues. This CDR3 is CASSLPGLAGGRVTDTQYF. In DNA form, the CDR3 reads TGTGCCAGCAGTTTGCCGGGACTAGCGGGAGGTCGGGTCACAGATACGCAGTATTTT.

CDR3 DNA: TGTGCCAGCAGTGACACTCAAGAGACCCAGTACTTC. This translates into CASSDTQETQYF. This chain joins TRBV6-1 and TRBJ2-5; D uncertain. V was shortened by 3 bases and J by 2 bases, with 4 bases between the two germline ends. This CDR3 has 12 residues. Per the germline V gene, CDR1 is MNHNS and CDR2 is SASEGT.

This rearrangement joins TRBV4-2 to TRBJ2-5, with D perhaps TRBD1 (8 bases). The CDR3 consists of 15 residues. Germline V gives CDR1 LGHNA, CDR2 YNFKEQ. V dropped 0 bases and J dropped 7 bases, with 15 bases sitting between them. The CDR3, as DNA: TGTGCCAGCAGCCAAGATCAGGGGGCTAGCGGGACCCAGTACTTC. Its translation: CASSQDQGASGTQYF.

The chain recombines TRBV14 with TRBJ2-7, with 11 bases fitting TRBD1. Germline V gene lookup returns CDR1 SGHDN and CDR2 FVKESK. After removal of 4 bases from V and 4 bases from J, the junction contained 3 bases not matched to a gene. This CDR3 is built from 14 residues. CDR3 bases: TGTGCCAGCAGCCGGACAGGGGGCTATTACGAGCAGTACTTC. This encodes CASSRTGGYYEQYF.

The rearrangement links TRBV9 to TRBJ1-4; no firm D call. The CDR3 extends over 14 amino acids. Germline V lookup: CDR1 SGDLS, CDR2 YYNGEE. The V end was cut by 3 bases, the J end by 1 base, with 7 bases between. In DNA form, the CDR3 reads TGTGCCAGCAGCGCGCAGATAACTAATGAAAAACTGTTTTTT. Translating it yields CASSAQITNEKLFF.

V and J are TRBV6-6 and TRBJ2-4; D is unresolved. CDR1 and CDR2 (germline): MNHNY, SVGAGI (reference sequence). This CDR3 is built from 11 residues. Trimming left V 6 bases short and J 8 bases short, with 8 bases between. The CDR3 loop reads CASSQADIQYF. The CDR3 DNA reads as TGTGCCAGCAGCCAGGCCGACATTCAGTACTTC.

The J gene is TRBJ1-4, the V gene TRBV19; the match to TRBD1 covers 12 bases. From germline, CDR1 is LNHDA and CDR2 SQIVND (reference sequence). V shed 5 bases, J shed 8 bases, and the junction held 6 bases outside the gene matches. The CDR3 totals 15 residues. CDR3 nucleotides: TGTGCCAGTAGTGTGGGACAGGGGGCAAGAGAAAAACTGTTTTTT. As protein: CASSVGQGAREKLFF.

V gene TRBV2 combines with J gene TRBJ2-3; D may be TRBD2 (6 bases). Deletions cut 8 bases from V and 0 bases from J, with 12 bases between. Looked up from germline, CDR1 is SNHLY and CDR2 is FYNNEI. This CDR3 has 14 amino acids. The CDR3 sequence: CASLEGRSTDTQYF. CDR3 sequence (DNA): TGTGCCAGCCTGGAGGGCCGGAGCACAGATACGCAGTATTTT.

CDR3 region: CASSLGTTRKYEQYF. CDR3 nucleotide sequence: TGTGCCAGCAGCTTAGGGACAACCAGAAAATACGAGCAGTACTTC. The chain combines TRBV7-9 with TRBJ2-7; maybe TRBD1 (5 bases). Germline loops: CDR1 SEHNR, CDR2 FQNEAQ (reference sequence). Deletions cut 1 base from V and 4 bases from J, with 14 bases between. The CDR3 consists of 15 residues.

This chain uses TRBV28 with TRBJ2-7; D remains ambiguous. CDR3 size: 12 residues. Trimming shortened V by 4 bases and J by 4 bases, and 8 bases separated the two germline ends. Germline values: CDR1 MDHEN, CDR2 SYDVKM. CDR3 in amino acids: CASSWQWYEQYF. For the CDR3, the DNA is TGTGCCAGCAGTTGGCAGTGGTACGAGCAGTACTTC.